These 8 T cell receptor beta chains came from one sample sequenced in a study of shared clonotypes between healthy human individuals. Clones were sequenced by immunoSEQ multiplex PCR, and TCRdb holds only the in-frame ones, with some missing. The sample includes some 680,000 clones, approximately 73% of them seen just once. Input material: memory CD4+ T cells sorted from blood. Subset: CD45RA-negative fraction. These receptors were taken from a woman in her twenties or thirties in good health.

The sample holds a few counts of this clone. This rearrangement joins TRBV11-2 to TRBJ1-1; 10 bases align to TRBD1. Per the germline V gene, CDR1 is SGHAT and CDR2 is FQNNGV. CDR3 length: 15 amino acids. The junction had 3 bases not matched to a gene; V was cut back by 5 bases and J by 0 bases. This CDR3 is CASSRDRGVNTEAFF. For the CDR3, the DNA is TGTGCCAGCAGCAGGGACAGGGGAGTGAACACTGAAGCTTTCTTT. Based on the CDR3 plus reference TRBV11-2 and TRBJ1-1, the full variable domain is EAGVAQSPRYKIIEKRQSVAFWCNPISGHATLYWYQQILGQGPKLLIQFQNNGVVDDSQLPKDRFSAERLKGVDSTLKIQPAKLEDSAVYLCASSRDRGVNTEAFFGQGTRLTVV.

The chain recombines TRBV28 with TRBJ1-5; tentatively, D is TRBD1 (6 bases). The V gene lost 6 bases and the J gene lost 10 bases, with 19 bases spanning the gap. The CDR3 spans 14 residues. Germline CDR1 reads MDHEN; CDR2 reads SYDVKM. In nucleotides, the CDR3 is TGTGCCAGCAGGCCGGGACAATACTTAGTCCCCCAGCATTTT. Its protein product is CASRPGQYLVPQHF.

Only one count was recorded for this clone. This sample includes further DNA sequences coding for the same CDR3. This chain joins TRBV19 and TRBJ1-5; D might be TRBD1 (6 bases). V was pared by 4 bases and J by 0 bases, with 13 bases between. Germline-derived CDR1 and CDR2 are LNHDA and SQIVND (reference sequence). This CDR3 spans 16 amino acids. The CDR3: CASSKGQRDSNQPQHF. The CDR3 DNA is TGTGCCAGTAGTAAAGGACAGCGCGATAGCAATCAGCCCCAGCATTTT.

As regards this clone: The junction does not match germline at one end; this may be a read error. The chain has TRBV6-4 and TRBJ2-7, with D perhaps TRBD1 or TRBD2 (6 bases each). The CDR3 is made up of 8 amino acids. Germline V gives CDR1 MRHNA, CDR2 SNTAGT. CDR3 region: CARGGSTF. The CDR3 bases are TGTGCCAGAGGGGGGTCAACCTTC.

The chain combines TRBV27 with TRBJ2-6; D call uncertain. With 5 bases removed from V and 0 bases from J, the gap between germline ends came to 11 bases. The germline gives CDR1 MNHEY, CDR2 SMNVEV (reference sequence). The CDR3 loop spans 16 amino acids. CDR3 loop: CASSPQYSSGANVLTF. The CDR3, as DNA: TGTGCCAGCAGTCCCCAATATTCCTCTGGGGCCAACGTCCTGACTTTC.

The gene calls are TRBV5-3 and TRBJ2-5; 8 bases agree with TRBD2. TRBV5-3 is an ORF; its function is uncertain. The CDR3 consists of 14 residues. The V and J ends lost 5 bases and 4 bases, in that order; junction bases with no gene match: 7. CDR3 region: CARSCGGRRETQYF. Written as DNA, the CDR3 is TGTGCCAGAAGTTGCGGGGGGAGGAGAGAGACCCAGTACTTC.

This chain joins TRBV19 and TRBJ2-2, with a weak D call TRBD1 (6 bases). The V end lost 9 bases, the J end lost 5 bases, and 19 bases lay between the germline ends. This CDR3 is built from 15 residues. Germline lookup yields CDR1 LNHDA and CDR2 SQIVND (reference sequence). CDR3 sequence: CASALDRPGTGELFF. In nucleotides, the CDR3 is TGTGCCAGCGCCCTCGACAGGCCGGGGACCGGGGAGCTGTTTTTT.

V is TRBV7-9 and J is TRBJ1-2, with 8 bases identical to TRBD1. CDR1 is SEHNR, CDR2 FQNEAQ, per germline (reference sequence). The CDR3 is made up of 13 amino acids. V lost 5 bases and J lost 7; bases outside the gene matches: 6. CDR3 bases: TGTGCCAGCAGCGAGGACAGGGTCCGTGGCTACACCTTC. Protein: CASSEDRVRGYTF.